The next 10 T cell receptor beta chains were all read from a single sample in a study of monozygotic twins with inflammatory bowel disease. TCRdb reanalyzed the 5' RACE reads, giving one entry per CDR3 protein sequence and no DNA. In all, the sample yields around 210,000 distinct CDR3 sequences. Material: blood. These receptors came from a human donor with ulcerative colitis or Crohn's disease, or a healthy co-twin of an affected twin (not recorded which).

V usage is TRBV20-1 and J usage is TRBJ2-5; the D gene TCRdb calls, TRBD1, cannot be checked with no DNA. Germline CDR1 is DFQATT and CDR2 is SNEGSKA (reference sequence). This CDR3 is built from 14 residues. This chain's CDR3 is CSARPVRGQETQYF.

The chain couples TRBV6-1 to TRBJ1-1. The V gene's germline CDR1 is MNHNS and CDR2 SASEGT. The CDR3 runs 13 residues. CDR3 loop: CASSEKPNTEAFF.

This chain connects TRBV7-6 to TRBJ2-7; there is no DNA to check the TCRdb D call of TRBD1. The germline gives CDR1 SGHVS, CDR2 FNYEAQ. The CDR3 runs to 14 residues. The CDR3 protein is CASSLEGWGNEQYF.

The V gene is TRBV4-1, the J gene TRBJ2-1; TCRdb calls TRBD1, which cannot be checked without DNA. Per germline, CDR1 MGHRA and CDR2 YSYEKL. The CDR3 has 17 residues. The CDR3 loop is CASSLGAGGQSYNEQFF.

The CDR3 here is CAPSIYGQAFF. V gene TRBV21-1 combines with J gene TRBJ1-1. TRBV21-1 is a recognized pseudogene. This CDR3 region has 11 residues.

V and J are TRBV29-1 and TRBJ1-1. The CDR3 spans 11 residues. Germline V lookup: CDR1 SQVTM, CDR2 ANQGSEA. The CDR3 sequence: CSVVGLAEAFF. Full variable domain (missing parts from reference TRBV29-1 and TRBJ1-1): SAVISQKPSRDICQRGTSLTIQCQVDSQVTMMFWYRQQPGQSLTLIATANQGSEATYESGFVIDKFPISRPNLTFSTLTVSNMSPEDSSIYLCSVVGLAEAFFGQGTRLTVV.

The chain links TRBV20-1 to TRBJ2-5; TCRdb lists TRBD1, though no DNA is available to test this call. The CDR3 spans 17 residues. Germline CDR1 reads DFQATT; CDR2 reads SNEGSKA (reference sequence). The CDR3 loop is CSAPPRGGQGYQETQYF.

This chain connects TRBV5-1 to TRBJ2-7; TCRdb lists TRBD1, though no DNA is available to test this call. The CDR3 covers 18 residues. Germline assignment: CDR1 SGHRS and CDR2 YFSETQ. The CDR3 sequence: CASSLASIAAGGFYEQYF.

CDR3 sequence: CSARIRATGELFF. V and J are TRBV20-1 and TRBJ2-2. CDR1 is DFQATT and CDR2 is SNEGSKA in the germline V gene (reference sequence). This CDR3 has 13 residues.

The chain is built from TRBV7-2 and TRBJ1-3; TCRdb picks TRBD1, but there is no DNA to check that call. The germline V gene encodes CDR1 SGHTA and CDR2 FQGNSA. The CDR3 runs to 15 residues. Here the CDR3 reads CASSLGGGAGNTIYF.